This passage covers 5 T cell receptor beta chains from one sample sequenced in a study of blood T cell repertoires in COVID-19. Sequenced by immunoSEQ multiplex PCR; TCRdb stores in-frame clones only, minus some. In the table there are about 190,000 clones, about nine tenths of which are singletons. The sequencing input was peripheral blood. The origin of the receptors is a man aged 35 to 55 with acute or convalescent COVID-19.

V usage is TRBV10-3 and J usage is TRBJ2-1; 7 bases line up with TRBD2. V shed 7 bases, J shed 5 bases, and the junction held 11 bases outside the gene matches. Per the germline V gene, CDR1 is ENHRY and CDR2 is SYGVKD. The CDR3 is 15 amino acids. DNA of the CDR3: TGTGCCATCAATTCGAGAAGCGGGACGGACAATGAGCAGTTCTTC. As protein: CAINSRSGTDNEQFF.

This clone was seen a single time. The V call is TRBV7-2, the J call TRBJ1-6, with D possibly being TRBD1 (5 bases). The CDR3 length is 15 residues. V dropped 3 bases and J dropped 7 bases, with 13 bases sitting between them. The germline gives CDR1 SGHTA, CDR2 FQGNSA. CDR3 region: CASSFQPGVNSPLHF. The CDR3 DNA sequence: TGTGCCAGCAGCTTCCAACCGGGGGTAAATTCACCCCTCCACTTT. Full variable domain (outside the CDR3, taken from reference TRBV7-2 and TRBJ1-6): GAGVSQSPSNKVTEKGKDVELRCDPISGHTALYWYRQSLGQGLEFLIYFQGNSAPDKSGLPSDRFSAERTGGSVSTLTIQRTQQEDSAVYLCASSFQPGVNSPLHFGNGTRLTVT.

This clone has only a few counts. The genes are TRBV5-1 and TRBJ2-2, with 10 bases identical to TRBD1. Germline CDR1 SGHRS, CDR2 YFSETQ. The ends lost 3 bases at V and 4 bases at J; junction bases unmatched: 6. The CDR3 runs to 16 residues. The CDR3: CASSSRQGASTGELFF. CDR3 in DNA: TGCGCCAGCAGCTCCAGACAGGGGGCGAGCACCGGGGAGCTGTTTTTT. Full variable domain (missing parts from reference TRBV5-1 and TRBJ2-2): KAGVTQTPRYLIKTRGQQVTLSCSPISGHRSVSWYQQTPGQGLQFLFEYFSETQRNKGNFPGRFSGRQFSNSRSEMNVSTLELGDSALYLCASSSRQGASTGELFFGEGSRLTVL.

The CDR3 here is CASSIRFRETVNYGYTF. CDR3 in DNA: TGTGCCAGTAGTATTAGGTTCCGGGAGACAGTCAACTATGGCTACACCTTC. The chain couples TRBV19 to TRBJ1-2; tentatively, D is TRBD1 (5 bases). The CDR3 runs to 17 residues. The germline V and J ends were trimmed by 3 bases and 2 bases, with 19 bases remaining between them. Germline-derived CDR1 and CDR2 are LNHDA and SQIVND (reference sequence).

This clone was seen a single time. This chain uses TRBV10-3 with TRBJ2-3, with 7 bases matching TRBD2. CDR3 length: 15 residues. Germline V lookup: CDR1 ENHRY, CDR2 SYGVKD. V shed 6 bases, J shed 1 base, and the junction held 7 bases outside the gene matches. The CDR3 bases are TGTGCCATCAGGACTCCGGGGGGAGGCACAGATACGCAGTATTTT. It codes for CAIRTPGGGTDTQYF.